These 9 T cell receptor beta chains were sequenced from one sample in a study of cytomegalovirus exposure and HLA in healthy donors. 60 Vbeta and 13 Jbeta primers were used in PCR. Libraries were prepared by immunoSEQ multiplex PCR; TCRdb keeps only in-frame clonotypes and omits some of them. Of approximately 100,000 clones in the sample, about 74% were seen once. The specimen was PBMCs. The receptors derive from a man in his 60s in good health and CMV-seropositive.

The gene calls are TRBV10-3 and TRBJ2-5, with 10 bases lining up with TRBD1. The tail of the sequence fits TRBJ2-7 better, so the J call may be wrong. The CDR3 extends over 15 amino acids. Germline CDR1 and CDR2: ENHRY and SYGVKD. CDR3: CAISDRDRGRYEQYF. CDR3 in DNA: TGTGCCATCAGTGACAGGGACAGGGGAAGGTACGAGCAGTACTTC.

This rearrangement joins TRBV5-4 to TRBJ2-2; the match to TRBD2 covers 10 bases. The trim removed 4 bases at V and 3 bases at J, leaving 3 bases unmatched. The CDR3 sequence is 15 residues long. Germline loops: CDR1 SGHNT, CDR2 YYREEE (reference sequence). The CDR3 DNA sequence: TGTGCCAGCAGCCTTAGCGGGGGGCACACCGGGGAGCTGTTTTTT. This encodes CASSLSGGHTGELFF.

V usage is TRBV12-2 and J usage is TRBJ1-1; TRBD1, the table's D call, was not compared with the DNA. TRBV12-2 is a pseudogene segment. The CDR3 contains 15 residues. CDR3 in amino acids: CASRLRQGSNTEAFF. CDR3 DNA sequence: TGTGCAAGTCGCTTGCGACAGGGATCGAACACTGAAGCTTTCTTT.

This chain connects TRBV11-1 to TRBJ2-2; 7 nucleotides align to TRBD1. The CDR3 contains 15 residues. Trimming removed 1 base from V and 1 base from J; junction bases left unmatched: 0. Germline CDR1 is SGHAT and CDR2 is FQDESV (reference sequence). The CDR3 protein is CASSLDRGNTGELFF. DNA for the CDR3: TGTGCCAGCAGCTTAGACAGGGGGAACACCGGGGAGCTGTTTTTT.

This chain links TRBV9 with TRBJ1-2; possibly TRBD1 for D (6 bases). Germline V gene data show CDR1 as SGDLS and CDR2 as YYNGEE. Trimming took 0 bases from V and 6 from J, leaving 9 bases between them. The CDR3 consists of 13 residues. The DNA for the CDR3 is TGTGCCAGCAGCGTAGGAACAGGGAATGGCTACACCTTC. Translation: CASSVGTGNGYTF.

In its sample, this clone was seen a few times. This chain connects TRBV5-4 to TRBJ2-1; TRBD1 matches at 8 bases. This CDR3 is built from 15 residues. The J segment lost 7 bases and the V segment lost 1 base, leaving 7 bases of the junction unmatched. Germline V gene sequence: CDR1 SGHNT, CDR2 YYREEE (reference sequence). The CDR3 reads CASSLIGQGGNEQFF. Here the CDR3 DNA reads TGTGCCAGCAGCTTGATAGGACAGGGTGGTAATGAGCAGTTCTTC.

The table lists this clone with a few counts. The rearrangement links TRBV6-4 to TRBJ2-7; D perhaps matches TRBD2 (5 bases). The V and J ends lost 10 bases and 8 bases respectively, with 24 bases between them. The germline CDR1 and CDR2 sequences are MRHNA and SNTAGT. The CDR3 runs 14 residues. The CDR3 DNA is TGTGCCACCGTAAGTACCGAGGGAGAGGTCCAGCAGTACTTC. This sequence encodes CATVSTEGEVQQYF.

CDR3 in amino acids: CASSIQGIYNSPLHF. DNA of the CDR3: TGTGCCAGTAGTATACAGGGGATCTATAATTCACCCCTCCACTTT. The chain combines TRBV19 with TRBJ1-6; perhaps TRBD1 as D (6 bases). V lost 2 bases to trimming and J lost 3 bases, with 8 bases between them. The CDR3 length is 15 residues. Germline lookup yields CDR1 LNHDA and CDR2 SQIVND (reference sequence).

The CDR3 region is CATLAGGYNEQFF. Here the CDR3 DNA reads TGTGCCACCTTAGCGGGGGGGTACAATGAGCAGTTCTTC. V gene TRBV6-6 combines with J gene TRBJ2-1; TRBD2 agrees at 11 bases. J was trimmed by 4 bases and V by 10 bases; bases with no gene match: 3. Germline V gives CDR1 MNHNY, CDR2 SVGAGI (reference sequence). CDR3 length: 13 amino acids.